These T cell receptor beta chains were read from a single sample in a study of post-analysis software for immune sequencing data. TCRdb independently ran MiXCR on the PCR reads; one entry per CDR3 protein. This sample has 170,000 or so distinct CDR3 sequences, with 30% found just once. The sequencing sample was made of blood. Receptors were obtained from a girl between 5 and 17 years old with multiple sclerosis. The CDR3 runs from the conserved cysteine through the conserved F or W.

V gene	J gene	CDR3 protein
TRBV11-2	TRBJ2-3	CASSSGRDTQYF
TRBV30	TRBJ1-2	CAWSVTGNYGYTF
TRBV12-3/TRBV12-4	TRBJ2-7	CASSPLGFAYEQYF
TRBV7-3	TRBJ1-1	CASTIGTLNTEAFF
TRBV11-2	TRBJ1-4	CASSSRQGEKLFF
TRBV10-3	TRBJ2-3	CAIGSSDQRTDTQYF
TRBV7-2	TRBJ1-2	CASSFSELPSYGYTF
TRBV7-2	TRBJ2-6	CASSLLRGDSLSSGVNVLTF
TRBV5-5	TRBJ1-1	CASSLYRVDTEAFF
TRBV20-1	TRBJ2-5	CSVPGSTETQYF
TRBV30	TRBJ2-5	CAWSWGLAGGLETQYF
TRBV6-1	TRBJ1-2	CASSDLNRRDRVSFCTF
TRBV4-1	TRBJ2-1	CASSQAREGYNEQFF
TRBV12-3/TRBV12-4	TRBJ2-5	CASSATGRGETQYF
TRBV12-5	TRBJ1-1	CASGLAQGYGTEAFF
TRBV7-6	TRBJ1-3	CASSSVVGSGNTIYF
TRBV10-1	TRBJ2-3	CASSEVSGREGTQYF
TRBV5-6	TRBJ1-5	CASSLGAGVSKQPQHF
TRBV20-1	TRBJ2-7	CSAQTSGAYYEQYF
TRBV3-1	TRBJ1-5	CASSRDRDQPQHF
TRBV28	TRBJ2-7	CASSFQSRYSTYEQYF
TRBV24-1	TRBJ2-1	CATSDSTPSGRGNEQFF
TRBV20-1	TRBJ2-1	CSAPIGAGPGDEQFF
TRBV5-1	TRBJ2-5	CASSTSGRAEEETQYF
TRBV12-3/TRBV12-4	TRBJ2-3	CASSSVAGTDTQYF
TRBV12-3/TRBV12-4	TRBJ1-6	CASSSGEFNSPLHF
TRBV5-1	TRBJ1-1	CASSHTGNTEAFF
TRBV20-1	TRBJ2-1	CSASDSSGRHNEQFF
TRBV11-2	TRBJ2-5	CASSFVRPLGEQYF
TRBV7-8	TRBJ1-3	CASSHRGSGNTIYF
TRBV5-1	TRBJ2-2	CASSLGAGATGELFF
TRBV18	TRBJ2-7	CASSPPGQGPYEQYF
TRBV4-1	TRBJ1-6	CASSQDPGVGNSPLHF